This T cell receptor beta chain was documented in a study of naive and memory T cell subsets. General observations from the study: Gini index rose across naive, CM, EM and EMRA in CD4 and CD8. Activation and differentiation may alter RNA-based TCR counts.

An equimolar mix of two oligonucleotides served as the beta constant-region primer for TRBC1 and TRBC2. The cDNA 3' end received a ligated single-stranded oligonucleotide carrying the SP2 primer and a 12-nucleotide UMI. One entry per CDR3 protein results from TCRdb running MiXCR on the UMI-ligation and nested PCR reads. The table records 70,000 to 95,000 distinct CDR3 sequences, roughly 7.3% of them present only once. The germline V gene encodes CDR1 MNHEY and CDR2 SVGEGT. CDR3 size: 11 residues. V was cut by 5 bases and J by 0 bases, with 1 base left in between. This clonotype was seen ten or more times. Its antigen remains unidentified. Cells stained for CD3, CD4, CD8, CD45RA and CD27 were sorted into four subsets.

The sequenced sample was central memory CD4+ T cells from blood. The origin of this receptor is a human donor in good health. The chain recombines TRBV6-2 or TRBV6-3 with TRBJ1-1; the D is unclear. In DNA, the CDR3 is TGTGCCAGCAGTGTGAACACTGAAGCTTTCTTT. Its protein is CASSVNTEAFF.